These T cell receptor beta chains were read from a single sample in a study of T cell repertoires in cytomegalovirus infection. TCRdb reprocessed the reads with MiXCR, giving one entry per CDR3 protein. The sample lists 200,000 to 250,000 distinct CDR3 sequences, about 12% occurring once. The specimen sequenced was PBMCs. The receptors were sampled from a human donor in good health (CMV status not recorded). Some clones in this sample may be carry-over from other donors' samples. CDR3s include the opening cysteine and the closing phenylalanine or tryptophan. The D gene is left open where the match is weak. The size of a clone is reported for some rows only, either as once, few or many, or as a class for expanded clones.

many	TRBV28	TRBJ1-2	TRBD1	CASSRDRQANGYTF	TGTGCCAGCAGTCGGGACAGGCAGGCGAATGGCTACACCTTC
NA	TRBV25-1	TRBJ2-7	NA	CASIPSVGSPGSYEQYF	TGTGCCAGCATACCTTCGGTCGGCTCCCCAGGGTCCTACGAGCAGTACTTC
many	TRBV6-2/TRBV6-3	TRBJ2-1	NA	CASSDSSYNEQFF	TGTGCCAGCAGCGACTCTTCCTACAATGAGCAGTTCTTC
many	TRBV7-9	TRBJ1-1	TRBD1	CASSSDRGPGSDTEAFF	TGTGCCAGCAGCTCGGACAGGGGGCCCGGTTCGGACACTGAAGCTTTCTTT
few	TRBV19	TRBJ1-2	TRBD1	CASSGQGVANYGYTF	TGTGCCAGTTCGGGACAGGGGGTAGCTAACTATGGCTACACCTTC
many	TRBV6-1	TRBJ1-5	NA	CASRPTGNQPQHF	TGTGCCAGCAGACCGACGGGCAATCAGCCCCAGCATTTT
NA	TRBV14	TRBJ1-5	NA	CASSQALNQPQHF	TGTGCCAGCAGCCAAGCCCTCAATCAGCCCCAGCATTTT
NA	TRBV29-1	TRBJ2-3	NA	CSVNYGGTDTQYF	TGCAGCGTCAACTACGGCGGGACAGATACGCAGTATTTT
many	TRBV11-2	TRBJ1-1	NA	CASSLSGPTFTEAFF	TGTGCCAGCAGCTTATCGGGCCCTACCTTCACTGAAGCTTTCTTT
NA	TRBV5-4	TRBJ1-2	NA	CASSGPVGGYTF	TGTGCCAGCAGCGGACCAGTGGGAGGCTACACCTTC
NA	TRBV29-1	TRBJ1-6	TRBD1	CSVSQGGDSPLHF	TGCAGCGTCTCACAGGGGGGGGACTCACCCCTCCACTTT
few	TRBV29-1	TRBJ2-1	NA	CSVALLFSYNEQFF	TGCAGCGTTGCCCTTCTATTCTCCTACAATGAGCAGTTCTTC
NA	TRBV6-2/TRBV6-3	TRBJ1-3	TRBD1	CASRSNRDSSGNTIYF	TGTGCCAGCAGATCCAACCGGGACAGCTCTGGAAACACCATATATTTT
many	TRBV7-4	TRBJ2-7	TRBD2	CASSLKGLADEQYF	TGTGCCAGCAGCTTAAAGGGACTAGCGGACGAGCAGTACTTC
few	TRBV7-9	TRBJ2-5	NA	CASSSLLRDITYF	TGTGCCAGCAGCTCTTTACTCCGGGACATCACTTACTTC
many	TRBV6-2/TRBV6-3	TRBJ2-2	NA	CASSPSRRLNTGELFF	TGTGCCAGCAGTCCCTCCCGGCGCTTGAACACCGGGGAGCTGTTTTTT
few	TRBV29-1	TRBJ1-2	NA	CSGGAADGYTF	TGCAGCGGAGGTGCAGCTGATGGCTACACCTTC
many	TRBV2	TRBJ1-1	NA	CASSGQIYTEAFF	TGTGCCAGCAGTGGACAGATTTACACTGAAGCTTTCTTT
NA	TRBV27	TRBJ2-1	TRBD2	CASSLILAGFSYNEQFF	TGTGCCAGCAGTTTAATACTAGCGGGATTCTCCTACAATGAGCAGTTCTTC
many	TRBV6-2/TRBV6-3	TRBJ2-2	NA	CASRGTGELFF	TGTGCCAGCAGAGGCACCGGGGAGCTGTTTTTT
many	TRBV7-8	TRBJ1-3	NA	CASSRGRTSGNTIYF	TGTGCCAGCAGCCGGGGACGGACCTCTGGAAACACCATATATTTT
few	TRBV19	TRBJ1-2	NA	CASAPDGNYGYTF	TGTGCCAGTGCGCCGGACGGTAACTATGGCTACACCTTC
few	TRBV2	TRBJ2-7	NA	CASNRVSSYEQYF	TGTGCCAGCAACCGAGTGAGCTCCTACGAGCAGTACTTC
many	TRBV7-9	TRBJ2-1	TRBD2	CASSIGLAGVDEQFF	TGTGCCAGCAGCATAGGACTAGCGGGAGTGGATGAGCAGTTCTTC
many	TRBV7-2	TRBJ1-2	TRBD1	CASSLLEAGGNYGYTF	TGTGCCAGCAGCCTATTAGAGGCAGGGGGTAACTATGGCTACACCTTC
many	TRBV7-6	TRBJ1-5	NA	CASSLAVSDQPQHF	TGTGCCAGCAGCTTAGCGGTTTCGGACCAGCCCCAGCATTTT
many	TRBV7-2	TRBJ1-1	NA	CASSLPTGTYTEAFF	TGTGCCAGCAGCTTACCGACAGGAACCTACACTGAAGCTTTCTTT
few	TRBV20-1	TRBJ2-5	NA	CSARDGGQEETQYF	TGCAGTGCTAGAGATGGGGGGCAAGAAGAGACCCAGTACTTC
many	TRBV25-1	TRBJ1-1	NA	CASSEYPVGGRTEAFF	TGTGCCAGCAGTGAATACCCCGTAGGCGGGCGTACTGAAGCTTTCTTT
NA	TRBV5-1	TRBJ2-2	TRBD2	CASSFSGRANTGELFF	TGCGCCAGCAGCTTTAGCGGGAGGGCCAACACCGGGGAGCTGTTTTTT
few	TRBV20-1	TRBJ2-7	NA	CSARGPMGGEQYF	TGCAGTGCTAGGGGCCCGATGGGGGGCGAGCAGTACTTC
many	TRBV7-6	TRBJ1-1	TRBD1	CASSLGQIDPEAFF	TGTGCCAGCAGCCTGGGACAGATCGACCCTGAAGCTTTCTTT
NA	TRBV5-1	TRBJ2-3	NA	CASSFRDIDTDTQYF	TGCGCCAGCAGCTTCCGGGACATTGACACAGATACGCAGTATTTT
many	TRBV28	TRBJ2-6	TRBD1	CASSPKGQRGADSGANVLTF	TGTGCCAGCAGTCCCAAGGGACAGCGTGGAGCGGATTCTGGGGCCAACGTCCTGACTTTC
few	TRBV7-2	TRBJ2-5	TRBD1	CASSLGDSPPTQYF	TGTGCCAGCAGCTTAGGGGACAGCCCCCCGACCCAGTACTTC
many	TRBV19	TRBJ1-3	NA	CASTLGSSSGNTIYF	TGTGCCAGTACCCTGGGATCGAGCTCTGGAAACACCATATATTTT
NA	TRBV5-6	TRBJ2-5	TRBD1	CASTPDRGSETQYF	TGTGCCAGCACCCCGGACAGGGGGAGCGAGACCCAGTACTTC
many	TRBV12-3/TRBV12-4	TRBJ1-5	NA	CASSLGGGQPQHF	TGTGCCAGCAGCTTAGGGGGTGGACAGCCCCAGCATTTT
NA	TRBV5-1	TRBJ2-2	TRBD1	CASRDRDTGELFF	TGCGCCAGCAGAGACAGGGACACCGGGGAGCTGTTTTTT
NA	TRBV28	TRBJ2-5	NA	CASNYRYQETQYF	TGTGCCAGCAATTATAGGTACCAAGAGACCCAGTACTTC
many	TRBV19	TRBJ1-5	NA	CASTRGAGRLQPQHF	TGTGCCAGTACCCGGGGGGCAGGCCGACTTCAGCCCCAGCATTTT
few	TRBV5-1	TRBJ1-5	NA	CASSFLLYSNQPQHF	TGCGCCAGCAGCTTCCTCCTCTATAGCAATCAGCCCCAGCATTTT
many	TRBV7-2	TRBJ1-2	TRBD1	CASSYDRGGYTF	TGTGCCAGCAGCTATGACAGGGGTGGCTACACCTTC
many	TRBV19	TRBJ2-3	TRBD2	CASSVTSGLTDTQYF	TGTGCCAGTAGCGTCACTAGCGGGCTCACAGATACGCAGTATTTT
few	TRBV20-1	TRBJ1-4	NA	CSASRRTNEKLFF	TGCAGTGCATCGAGAAGAACTAATGAAAAACTGTTTTTT
NA	TRBV4-3	TRBJ2-5	NA	CASSQDFSPARRETQYF	TGCGCCAGCAGCCAAGATTTCAGCCCAGCGCGGCGGGAGACCCAGTACTTC
many	TRBV7-2	TRBJ1-6	NA	CASSLMGSNSPLHF	TGTGCCAGCAGCTTAATGGGCTCTAATTCACCCCTCCACTTT
few	TRBV25-1	TRBJ1-2	TRBD1	CASRGQNYGYTF	TGTGCCAGCAGGGGACAGAACTATGGCTACACCTTC
many	TRBV11-2	TRBJ1-1	NA	CASSLGDARNTEAFF	TGTGCCAGCAGCTTGGGGGATGCCCGGAACACTGAAGCTTTCTTT
NA	TRBV7-8	TRBJ2-5	NA	CASSYRDFPWTQYF	TGTGCCAGCAGCTACCGGGACTTTCCCTGGACCCAGTACTTC
NA	TRBV25-1	TRBJ2-5	TRBD2	CASSAGTSGPQYF	TGTGCCAGCAGTGCTGGGACTAGCGGGCCCCAGTACTTC
many	TRBV14	TRBJ2-3	TRBD1	CASSPRGITDTQYF	TGTGCCAGCAGCCCCAGGGGGATCACAGATACGCAGTATTTT
NA	TRBV4-2	TRBJ2-1	TRBD2	CASSQGRGGRDNEQFF	TGTGCCAGCAGCCAAGGTCGGGGGGGGAGAGACAATGAGCAGTTCTTC